A selection of T cell receptor beta chains follows, all from one sample in a study of beta chain features in type 1 diabetes. Profiling relied on immunoSEQ multiplex PCR, and the TCRdb table lists in-frame clones only, not all of them. The repertoire has roughly 260,000 clones, 11% of them found once; the top ten carry more than 0.015%. The sample taken for sequencing was naive CD4+ T cells from blood. These receptors were taken from a man in his thirties or forties with type 1 diabetes. Both conserved end residues are part of each CDR3. Fields, in order: D gene, V gene, J gene, clone size, CDR3 DNA, CDR3 protein. The D gene is left open where the match is weak. A row's size may be missing; if present it is once, few, many or a size class.

D: NA; V: TRBV7-8; J: TRBJ1-5; size: few; DNA: TGTGCCAGCAGCACGGGCGGGGGTCAGCCCCAGCATTTT; CDR3: CASSTGGGQPQHF
D: TRBD1; V: TRBV6-5; J: TRBJ2-1; size: NA; DNA: TGTGCCAGCAGGGGGGGCAGGGGGCGGAATGAGCAGTTCTTC; CDR3: CASRGGRGRNEQFF
D: TRBD1; V: TRBV29-1; J: TRBJ1-1; size: few; DNA: TGCAGCTTTTACAGGGGATCGATGAACACTGAAGCTTTCTTT; CDR3: CSFYRGSMNTEAFF
D: TRBD1; V: TRBV28; J: TRBJ2-1; size: few; DNA: TGTGCCAGCAGTTTAGGACAGGATCACAATGAGCAGTTCTTC; CDR3: CASSLGQDHNEQFF
D: TRBD1; V: TRBV27; J: TRBJ2-1; size: NA; DNA: TGTGCCAGCAGGAGTTACGGACAGGGGGCTATGGGTGAGCAGTTCTTC; CDR3: CASRSYGQGAMGEQFF
D: NA; V: TRBV13; J: TRBJ1-6; size: few; DNA: TGTGCCAGCAGCTCCACCAGGGGTTCACCCCTCCACTTT; CDR3: CASSSTRGSPLHF
D: NA; V: TRBV7-6; J: TRBJ2-2; size: few; DNA: TGTGCCAGCCACCCCGCGGGGTCGGGGAGCACCGGGGAGCTGTTTTTT; CDR3: CASHPAGSGSTGELFF
D: TRBD2; V: TRBV7-6; J: TRBJ2-7; size: NA; DNA: TGTGCCAGCAGCCCGGGACTAGCGGGCGGATACGAGCAGTACTTC; CDR3: CASSPGLAGGYEQYF
D: TRBD1; V: TRBV7-3; J: TRBJ2-7; size: NA; DNA: TGTGCCAGCAGCTTCGGGACAGGGGATCGCGAGCAGTACTTC; CDR3: CASSFGTGDREQYF
D: NA; V: TRBV6-1; J: TRBJ2-7; size: few; DNA: TGTGCCAGCAGTGCGCAGACCTACGAGCAGTACTTC; CDR3: CASSAQTYEQYF
D: NA; V: TRBV7-3; J: TRBJ2-3; size: few; DNA: TGTGCCAGCAGCCTAATTCGGACTAGCACAGATACGCAGTATTTT; CDR3: CASSLIRTSTDTQYF
D: TRBD1; V: TRBV29-1; J: TRBJ1-2; size: NA; DNA: TGCAGCGTGGGGACAGGGGGGTATGGCTACACCTTC; CDR3: CSVGTGGYGYTF
D: NA; V: TRBV10-2; J: TRBJ2-3; size: few; DNA: TGCGCCAGCACTGGCGAGGGCACAGATACGCAGTATTTT; CDR3: CASTGEGTDTQYF
D: NA; V: TRBV29-1; J: TRBJ1-2; size: NA; DNA: TGCAGCGTGAGGGATCTTGGACAGTCACTTAGATATGGCTACACCTTC; CDR3: CSVRDLGQSLRYGYTF
D: NA; V: TRBV7-3; J: TRBJ1-1; size: few; DNA: TGTGCCAGCAGCTTAATTCCCTTCTCTGAAGCTTTCTTT; CDR3: CASSLIPFSEAFF
D: TRBD1; V: TRBV2; J: TRBJ2-3; size: NA; DNA: TGTGCCAGCATCAACAGGGGGACTGTAGATACGCAGTATTTT; CDR3: CASINRGTVDTQYF
D: TRBD2; V: TRBV7-6; J: TRBJ2-1; size: NA; DNA: TGTGCCAGCAGCACAGCGGGGGGGCCCGGTGAGCAGTTCTTC; CDR3: CASSTAGGPGEQFF
D: TRBD1; V: TRBV27; J: TRBJ1-1; size: few; DNA: TGTGCCAGCAGTTTACAGGGGGGAGTGACTGAAGCTTTCTTT; CDR3: CASSLQGGVTEAFF
D: TRBD1; V: TRBV5-1; J: TRBJ2-7; size: NA; DNA: TGCGCCAGCAGCTTGGGACAGGGAACTGAAGAGCAGTACTTC; CDR3: CASSLGQGTEEQYF
D: NA; V: TRBV15; J: TRBJ2-6; size: few; DNA: TGTGCCACCAGCAGAGAGACTTTCCAACGTACAAAGGCTGGGGCCAACGTCCTGACTTTC; CDR3: CATSRETFQRTKAGANVLTF
D: TRBD1; V: TRBV7-2; J: TRBJ1-6; size: few; DNA: TGTGCCAGCAGCCTGAGTGGACAGGTCCTCAATTCACCCCTCCACTTT; CDR3: CASSLSGQVLNSPLHF
D: TRBD1; V: TRBV28; J: TRBJ2-5; size: NA; DNA: TGTGCCAGCAGTTTAAGTTTAGGGCAGGGGGCCCGAGAGACCCAGTACTTC; CDR3: CASSLSLGQGARETQYF
D: TRBD2; V: TRBV4-1; J: TRBJ2-1; size: few; DNA: TGCGCCAGCAGTCTCCCCGGGGGGTCCTACAATGAGCAGTTCTTC; CDR3: CASSLPGGSYNEQFF
D: NA; V: TRBV7-9; J: TRBJ2-1; size: NA; DNA: TGTGCCAGCAGCCTCCCCCAGTACAATGAGCAGTTCTTC; CDR3: CASSLPQYNEQFF
D: TRBD1; V: TRBV28; J: TRBJ2-2; size: few; DNA: TGTGCCAGCAAAGGACTGCCCGGAGACAGGGGCTCTGGGGAGCTGTTTTTT; CDR3: CASKGLPGDRGSGELFF
D: NA; V: TRBV2; J: TRBJ1-3; size: NA; DNA: TGTGCCAGCAGTCTGACAGGCTCTGGAAACACCATATATTTT; CDR3: CASSLTGSGNTIYF
D: NA; V: TRBV7-2; J: TRBJ2-3; size: few; DNA: TGTGCCAGCAGCGGGGGGTGGGATACGCAGTATTTT; CDR3: CASSGGWDTQYF
D: TRBD2; V: TRBV9; J: TRBJ2-5; size: NA; DNA: TGTGCCAGCAGCGTAAATGGCAGGGAGGGGGAGACCCAGTACTTC; CDR3: CASSVNGREGETQYF
D: NA; V: TRBV18; J: TRBJ1-6; size: few; DNA: TGTGCCAGCTCACTCAGGGGTGGGGAGCCCCTCCACTTT; CDR3: CASSLRGGEPLHF
D: TRBD1; V: TRBV5-1; J: TRBJ2-4; size: NA; DNA: TGCGCCAGCAGCTCGGGACAGGGGGGAGCAAACATTCAGTACTTC; CDR3: CASSSGQGGANIQYF
D: TRBD1; V: TRBV25-1; J: TRBJ2-1; size: NA; DNA: TGTGCCAGCAGTTCTACAGGGGGCACTGAGCAGTTCTTC; CDR3: CASSSTGGTEQFF
D: NA; V: TRBV4-3; J: TRBJ2-1; size: few; DNA: TGCGCCAGCAGCCTAGCAAGGGGCTGGAATACGGATGAGCAGTTCTTC; CDR3: CASSLARGWNTDEQFF
D: NA; V: TRBV7-2; J: TRBJ2-5; size: few; DNA: TGTGCCAGCAGCTTAGCCTCTCTCCGGGAGACCCAGTACTTC; CDR3: CASSLASLRETQYF
D: NA; V: TRBV7-8; J: TRBJ2-1; size: NA; DNA: TGTGCCAGCAGCTTAGTACGGTCCTACAATGAGCAGTTCTTC; CDR3: CASSLVRSYNEQFF
D: TRBD1; V: TRBV18; J: TRBJ1-2; size: NA; DNA: TGTGCCAGCTCACCGGAGGGGGCGAGTAACTATGGCTACACCTTC; CDR3: CASSPEGASNYGYTF
D: NA; V: TRBV5-1; J: TRBJ2-5; size: few; DNA: TGCGCCAGCAACCAGGGTAGGGGGGAGACCCAGTACTTC; CDR3: CASNQGRGETQYF
D: NA; V: TRBV9; J: TRBJ1-2; size: NA; DNA: TGTGCCAGCAGCTTAACGGCCGGGGACTACACCTTC; CDR3: CASSLTAGDYTF
D: TRBD1; V: TRBV18; J: TRBJ2-7; size: NA; DNA: TGTGCCAGCTCACCTGGGACAGGGGGCGAGCAGTACTTC; CDR3: CASSPGTGGEQYF
D: TRBD2; V: TRBV5-1; J: TRBJ2-2; size: few; DNA: TGCGCCAGCAGCGCCACCATAGCGGGGGGCATCACCGGGGAGCTGTTTTTT; CDR3: CASSATIAGGITGELFF
D: NA; V: TRBV14; J: TRBJ1-1; size: NA; DNA: TGTGCCAGCAGCAGAGGGACATCCCCAGCTCAAGCTTTCTTT; CDR3: CASSRGTSPAQAFF
D: NA; V: TRBV19; J: TRBJ2-1; size: NA; DNA: TGTGCCAGTAGTCGGGACAATTACCAGGCTGAGCAGTTCTTC; CDR3: CASSRDNYQAEQFF
D: TRBD2; V: TRBV18; J: TRBJ2-3; size: few; DNA: TGTGCCAGCTCACCTACCAGCGGGGGGAACTCAGATACGCAGTATTTT; CDR3: CASSPTSGGNSDTQYF
D: NA; V: TRBV7-8; J: TRBJ2-7; size: NA; DNA: TGTGCCAGCAGCCCATCCCCCGGCTACGAGCAGTACTTC; CDR3: CASSPSPGYEQYF
D: TRBD1; V: TRBV5-1; J: TRBJ1-2; size: NA; DNA: TGCGCCAGCAGCTATGGGACAGGGGGCAATGGCTACACCTTC; CDR3: CASSYGTGGNGYTF
D: NA; V: TRBV28; J: TRBJ1-1; size: few; DNA: TGTGCCAGCAGTTCCGGGGGGAGGAACACTGAAGCTTTCTTT; CDR3: CASSSGGRNTEAFF